This entry lists 2 T cell receptor beta chains sequenced from one sample in a study of siplizumab effects on memory and regulatory T cells. Only in-frame clones appear in the TCRdb table, and some are missing; sequencing was by immunoSEQ multiplex PCR. Here the sample spans 80,000 to 130,000 clones, about 90% being singletons. Sequencing was carried out using Tregs sorted from blood. The receptors were sampled from a human donor in good health.

The chain carries TRBV9 and TRBJ1-6; D unresolved. The V and J ends lost 0 bases and 10 bases respectively, with 11 bases between them. The CDR3 contains 14 residues. Germline values: CDR1 SGDLS, CDR2 YYNGEE. The CDR3 loop reads CASSVGPDGSPLHF. The CDR3 coding sequence is TGTGCCAGCAGCGTAGGACCAGACGGGTCACCCCTCCACTTT.

The rearrangement uses TRBV6-5 and TRBJ1-2; no definite D call. Deletions cut 6 bases from V and 4 bases from J, with 6 bases between. The CDR3 is made up of 11 amino acids. Germline-derived CDR1 and CDR2 are MNHEY and SVGAGI. As DNA, the CDR3 is TGTGCCAGCAGCGACGCCTATGGCTACACCTTC. The encoded protein is CASSDAYGYTF.